This T cell receptor beta chain stems from a study of CD8+ T cells in alopecia areata. Study summary: Treated individuals took tofacitinib by mouth, 5 to 10 mg twice daily. The study gave tofacitinib for 6 to 18 months, then 6 months off drug.

Investigators isolated RNA and reverse transcribed it into cDNA to act as the sequencing template. Data came from immunoSEQ multiplex PCR; TCRdb stores just in-frame clones and leaves some out. Of 150,000 to 200,000 clones in the sample, 50% to 70% are singletons; the top ten hold over 0.85%. With V trimmed by 6 bases and J by 3 bases, 4 bases remained unmatched. This CDR3 is 13 amino acids long. Germline V gene data show CDR1 as MNHNY and CDR2 as SVGAGI (reference sequence). Regarding treatment: oral pan-JAK inhibitor, 5-10 mg twice daily. As part of sample collection, lesional scalp punch biopsies and peripheral blood were taken from alopecia areata patients. It was from PBMCs that CD4+ and CD8+ T cells were sorted.

This rearrangement joins TRBV6-6 to TRBJ1-1, with 7 nucleotides matching TRBD1. This clonotype was obtained from a human donor with alopecia areata. Sequencing was performed on CD4+ T cells sorted from blood, taken at week 4, from a patient treated with tofacitinib. The CDR3: CASSPGQYTEAFF. For the CDR3, the DNA is TGTGCCAGCAGCCCGGGACAGTACACTGAAGCTTTCTTT.